This is a list of T cell receptor beta chains from one sample in a study of CD8 T cells in ankylosing spondylitis. TCRdb ran MiXCR on the 5' RACE reads and lists one entry per CDR3 protein. This table holds about 480,000 distinct CDR3 sequences, roughly 15% found once. Sequences were obtained from blood, either unsorted or a sorted T cell fraction (not recorded which). The origin of the receptors is a male donor with ankylosing spondylitis. Each CDR3 is given with its conserved first and last residue. The order of the fields is D gene, J gene, V gene, CDR3 length, clone size, CDR3 protein, CDR3 DNA. The D gene is left open where the match is weak. Rows give clone size only sometimes, using once, few, many, or a class for an expanded clone.

D gene: NA
J gene: TRBJ1-5
V gene: TRBV9
CDR3 length: 15
clone size: NA
CDR3 protein: CASSVGGGLNQPQHF
CDR3 DNA: TGTGCCAGCAGCGTAGGGGGCGGCCTCAATCAGCCCCAGCATTTT

D gene: TRBD1
J gene: TRBJ2-7
V gene: TRBV27
CDR3 length: 14
clone size: few
CDR3 protein: CASSFSADRGQQYF
CDR3 DNA: TGTGCCAGCAGTTTTTCCGCGGACAGGGGCCAGCAGTACTTC

D gene: TRBD2
J gene: TRBJ2-1
V gene: TRBV5-1
CDR3 length: 19
clone size: NA
CDR3 protein: CASSLEPTGLAGGQHEQFF
CDR3 DNA: TGCGCCAGCAGCTTGGAGCCCACGGGGCTAGCGGGGGGGCAACATGAGCAGTTCTTC

D gene: NA
J gene: TRBJ2-3
V gene: TRBV2
CDR3 length: 12
clone size: many
CDR3 protein: CASSVNTDTQYF
CDR3 DNA: TGTGCCAGCAGCGTCAACACAGATACGCAGTATTTT

D gene: NA
J gene: TRBJ1-4
V gene: TRBV7-9
CDR3 length: 15
clone size: NA
CDR3 protein: CASSWDGGAGEKLFF
CDR3 DNA: TGTGCCAGCAGCTGGGATGGGGGCGCCGGTGAAAAACTGTTTTTT

D gene: TRBD1
J gene: TRBJ2-1
V gene: TRBV5-1
CDR3 length: 15
clone size: many
CDR3 protein: CASSVQPTGESEQFF
CDR3 DNA: TGCGCCAGCAGCGTACAGCCGACAGGGGAGAGTGAGCAGTTCTTC

D gene: NA
J gene: TRBJ1-5
V gene: TRBV7-9
CDR3 length: 16
clone size: NA
CDR3 protein: CASSLLGGRGRQPQHF
CDR3 DNA: TGTGCCAGCAGCTTATTAGGGGGACGAGGTCGGCAGCCCCAGCATTTT

D gene: NA
J gene: TRBJ2-1
V gene: TRBV15
CDR3 length: 17
clone size: NA
CDR3 protein: CATSRDKPGHIYNEQFF
CDR3 DNA: TGTGCCACCAGCAGAGATAAACCGGGACACATCTACAATGAGCAGTTCTTC

D gene: NA
J gene: TRBJ2-3
V gene: TRBV2
CDR3 length: 12
clone size: NA
CDR3 protein: CASSEADGTQYF
CDR3 DNA: TGTGCCAGCAGTGAAGCTGACGGTACGCAGTATTTT

D gene: TRBD2
J gene: TRBJ2-1
V gene: TRBV28
CDR3 length: 18
clone size: few
CDR3 protein: CASSGRQGASGRAIEQFF
CDR3 DNA: TGTGCCAGCAGCGGGCGACAGGGGGCTAGCGGGAGGGCCATTGAGCAGTTCTTC